These T cell receptor beta chains were read from a single sample in a study of T cell repertoires in cytomegalovirus infection. From the reads, TCRdb called clonotypes with MiXCR, one entry per CDR3 protein. The sample includes 250,000 to 300,000 distinct CDR3 sequences, over 8% seen only once; the top ten take roughly 15%. The sequenced sample was PBMCs. All receptors derive from a human donor in good health (CMV status not recorded). Some clones in this sample may be carry-over from other donors' samples. Each CDR3 is given with its conserved first and last residue. D genes are given only for firm matches. Only some rows state a clone size, as once, few, many or a class for expanded clones.

TRBV7-2	TRBD1	many	TRBJ1-2	TGTGCCAGCAGCTCGCAGGGGGCTAGGAACTATGGCTACACCTTC	CASSSQGARNYGYTF
TRBV12-3/TRBV12-4	NA	few	TRBJ2-3	TGTGCAGCAGGCAGGGACACAGATACGCAGTATTTT	CAAGRDTDTQYF
TRBV20-1	NA	many	TRBJ1-1	TGCAGTGCTGAGACAGGTAGGGCTTCTGAAGCTTTCTTT	CSAETGRASEAFF
TRBV7-8	NA	many	TRBJ1-5	TGTGCCAGCAGCCCCCTACTCGGGGCCGAGGGACAGCCCCAGCATTTT	CASSPLLGAEGQPQHF
TRBV7-2	NA	many	TRBJ1-1	TGTGCCAGCAGCTCTTTATGGGCGAACACTGAAGCTTTCTTT	CASSSLWANTEAFF
TRBV13	TRBD1	few	TRBJ2-7	TGTGCCAGCAGCTTCGCTATCCGACAGGGGGGCTACGAGCAGTACTTC	CASSFAIRQGGYEQYF
TRBV7-2	NA	many	TRBJ1-3	TGTGCCAGCAGCTTGACCACAGGGTTAAGAACCGGAAACACCATATATTTT	CASSLTTGLRTGNTIYF
TRBV5-6	NA	few	TRBJ2-1	TGTGCCAGCAGCTTGGACAGGGGGGGAGAGTTCTTC	CASSLDRGGEFF
TRBV28	NA	many	TRBJ2-5	TGTGCCAGCAGCTTACCGGGTCTCTCAGAGACCCAGTACTTC	CASSLPGLSETQYF
TRBV7-2	TRBD2	many	TRBJ2-3	TGTGCCAGCAGCTTGACTAGCGGTACGCAGTATTTT	CASSLTSGTQYF
TRBV7-2	TRBD1	many	TRBJ1-5	TGTGCCAGCAGCTTAACAGGGGCGAGTCAGCCCCAGCATTTT	CASSLTGASQPQHF
TRBV5-1	NA	NA	TRBJ2-1	TGCGCCAGCAGCCCCACCGTCCGGAATGAGCAGTTCTTC	CASSPTVRNEQFF
TRBV12-3/TRBV12-4	TRBD2	many	TRBJ2-1	TGTGCCAGCAGGCCTAAACTAGCGGGAGGCTACAATGAGCAGTTCTTC	CASRPKLAGGYNEQFF
TRBV28	NA	many	TRBJ1-3	TGTGCCAGCAGTTTAATTGGGTCCAGCCTTGGACCTGGAAACACCATATATTTT	CASSLIGSSLGPGNTIYF
TRBV5-1	NA	many	TRBJ1-1	TGCGCCAGCAGAACCCAGGCCGGTGGCACTGAAGCTTTCTTT	CASRTQAGGTEAFF
TRBV7-9	TRBD1	NA	TRBJ1-1	TGTGCCAGCAGCTTAGGGGACAGGGGGCGATGGACTGAAGCTTTCTTT	CASSLGDRGRWTEAFF
TRBV11-2	NA	many	TRBJ2-4	TGTGCCAGCAGCTTACGACAGGAAAACATTCAGTACTTC	CASSLRQENIQYF
TRBV25-1	NA	many	TRBJ1-1	TGTGCCAGCAGTGAGAGGCAGGGGAGGAACACTGAAGCTTTCTTT	CASSERQGRNTEAFF
TRBV7-2	NA	many	TRBJ1-2	TGTGCCAGCAGCTTAAGTGGAAACCTCTACGGGAACTATGGCTACACCTTC	CASSLSGNLYGNYGYTF
TRBV12-3/TRBV12-4	NA	few	TRBJ1-1	TGTGCCAGTGTACCCCATCTGGGCACTGAAGCTTTCTTT	CASVPHLGTEAFF
TRBV7-9	TRBD2	few	TRBJ2-1	TGTGCCAGCAGCTTAGGTGGTAGCGGGAATGGGGCTGAGCAGTTCTTC	CASSLGGSGNGAEQFF
TRBV7-2	NA	many	TRBJ2-5	TGTGCCAGCAGCTTCGGGGCCACCACCGCGGAGACCCAGTACTTC	CASSFGATTAETQYF
TRBV7-2	TRBD2	many	TRBJ2-7	TGTGCCAGCAGCTCCCCGACTAGCGGGAGCCTCTCCTACGAGCAGTACTTC	CASSSPTSGSLSYEQYF
TRBV4-3	NA	NA	TRBJ1-2	TGCGCCAGCAGCCAAGAACGGAACTATGGCTACACCTTC	CASSQERNYGYTF
TRBV28	NA	NA	TRBJ2-7	TGTGCCAGCAGTCCGGGACACCGCTGGGGCGAGCAGTACTTC	CASSPGHRWGEQYF
TRBV12-3/TRBV12-4	NA	many	TRBJ2-2	TGTGCCAGCAGCCGGAGGGCGAACACCGGGGAGCTGTTTTTT	CASSRRANTGELFF
TRBV20-1	NA	many	TRBJ1-2	TGCAGTGCCCGGGACATGAAGAACTATGGCTACACCTTC	CSARDMKNYGYTF
TRBV11-2	TRBD2	many	TRBJ2-3	TGTGCCAGCAGCGCAGCGGGAGGGAGCACAGATACGCAGTATTTT	CASSAAGGSTDTQYF
TRBV29-1	NA	few	TRBJ1-2	TGCAGCGTTGAAATTGGCAGCAGGGTCCGGGGCTACACCTTC	CSVEIGSRVRGYTF
TRBV12-3/TRBV12-4	NA	many	TRBJ1-6	TGTGCCAGCAGTTTGGATCAGGGAGCCCTCCACTTT	CASSLDQGALHF
TRBV4-3	NA	NA	TRBJ1-5	TGCGCCAGCAGCCAAGATCGTAATGGGGCTCAGCCCCAGCATTTT	CASSQDRNGAQPQHF
TRBV7-9	TRBD1	many	TRBJ2-2	TGTGCCAGCAGGACCCAGGGGGCGAACACCGGGGAGCTGTTTTTT	CASRTQGANTGELFF
TRBV7-2	TRBD1	NA	TRBJ1-6	TGTGCCAGCAGCTTAGGACAGGGGACTAATTCACCCCTCCACTTT	CASSLGQGTNSPLHF
TRBV7-2	NA	many	TRBJ1-1	TGTGCCAGCAGCGCCAGTATGAACACTGAAGCTTTCTTT	CASSASMNTEAFF
TRBV20-1	NA	few	TRBJ1-5	TGCAGTGCTAGATTTGAGGGAAAGAGGGATCAGCCCCAGCATTTT	CSARFEGKRDQPQHF
TRBV28	NA	few	TRBJ2-7	TGTGCCAGCAGTCCGGGACGTGTAAAGTCCTACGAGCAGTACTTC	CASSPGRVKSYEQYF
TRBV2	NA	NA	TRBJ1-5	TGTGCCAGCAGTGAAGCCGAAGGCAATCAGCCCCAGCATTTT	CASSEAEGNQPQHF
TRBV30	TRBD1	few	TRBJ1-2	TGTGCCTGGAGTGTAGGGACAGGCCCAACGGATGGCTACACCTTC	CAWSVGTGPTDGYTF
TRBV19	NA	many	TRBJ2-6	TGTGCCAGTAGTTCAGGCGCGGCTGATGGGGCCAACGTCCTGACTTTC	CASSSGAADGANVLTF
TRBV12-3/TRBV12-4	TRBD2	many	TRBJ2-2	TGTGCCAGCAGTGCTACTAGCGGACTCACCGGGGAGCTGTTTTTT	CASSATSGLTGELFF
TRBV6-2/TRBV6-3	NA	NA	TRBJ1-1	TGTGCCAGCAGAGATACGGGAGGCACTGAAGCTTTCTTT	CASRDTGGTEAFF
TRBV2	TRBD1	many	TRBJ2-6	TGTGCCAGAAGGACAGGGTCCACTGGGGCCAACGTCCTGACTTTC	CARRTGSTGANVLTF
TRBV20-1	TRBD1	NA	TRBJ1-5	TGCAGTGCTAGCCCCGGGACAGGGGGCCGTAGCAATCAGCCCCAGCATTTT	CSASPGTGGRSNQPQHF
TRBV5-5	NA	many	TRBJ2-2	TGTGCCAGCAGCTTGTCCAATTTTGGGAACACCGGGGAGCTGTTTTTT	CASSLSNFGNTGELFF
TRBV6-2/TRBV6-3	NA	NA	TRBJ1-1	TGTGCCAGCAGTGAAAGACAGTCGAACACTGAAGCTTTCTTT	CASSERQSNTEAFF
TRBV7-3	NA	few	TRBJ2-3	TGTGCCAGCAGCTTATGGAGGGGGCCCACCACAGATACGCAGTATTTT	CASSLWRGPTTDTQYF
TRBV30	NA	NA	TRBJ2-5	TGTGCCTGGAGTGTAAGTCAGGGGACCCAGTACTTC	CAWSVSQGTQYF
TRBV28	NA	many	TRBJ1-1	TGTGCCAGCAGTTTCACCCGGTACGGTGAAGCTTTCTTT	CASSFTRYGEAFF
TRBV7-2	NA	many	TRBJ2-3	TGTGCCAGCAGCTTAAGAGGCTGGAGCACAGATACGCAGTATTTT	CASSLRGWSTDTQYF
TRBV28	TRBD1	many	TRBJ1-2	TGTGCCAGCAGTTTAAGCCGGACAGGGTCTGGCTACACCTTC	CASSLSRTGSGYTF
TRBV4-2	NA	few	TRBJ1-3	TGTGCCAGCAGCCAAGATAGACAGGGAAACACCATATATTTT	CASSQDRQGNTIYF
TRBV10-3	NA	NA	TRBJ1-1	TGTGCCATCGGGCCCGGCGGGGGATACACTGAAGCTTTCTTT	CAIGPGGGYTEAFF
TRBV7-2	NA	many	TRBJ1-1	TGTGCCAGCAGCCCACCACAGGTGACTGAAGCTTTCTTT	CASSPPQVTEAFF
TRBV29-1	NA	few	TRBJ2-7	TGCAGCGTTGAAATTTACTACGAGCAGTACTTC	CSVEIYYEQYF
TRBV18	TRBD1	few	TRBJ2-1	TGTGCCAGCTCACTTACGACAGGGGTCAATGAGCAGTTCTTC	CASSLTTGVNEQFF
TRBV7-2	NA	many	TRBJ1-3	TGTGCCAGCAGCTCCAGGGTTGCACGGAACACCATATATTTT	CASSSRVARNTIYF
TRBV28	NA	few	TRBJ2-1	TGTGCCAGCAGGGCCGGGTTCGGCGGGTACAATGAGCAGTTCTTC	CASRAGFGGYNEQFF